This T cell receptor (beta chain) was found in a study of radiotherapy plus CTLA-4 blockade in lung cancer. The CDR3 is made up of 14 amino acids. V lost 0 bases and J 7 bases, leaving 12 bases between the germline ends. Germline assignment: CDR1 LNHNV and CDR2 YYDKDF (reference sequence). This clone was seen a few times. Clones were read by immunoSEQ multiplex PCR, and TCRdb kept only the in-frame ones, dropping some. Of about 15,000 clones in the sample, 65% to 75% were seen once. The sequence derives from a human donor with non-small cell lung cancer whose response to radiotherapy plus ipilimumab could not be evaluated. The input for sequencing was peripheral blood, taken from a patient treated with radiotherapy plus ipilimumab. The chain joins TRBV15 to TRBJ1-1; a weak D match, TRBD1 (5 bases). The chain's CDR3 is CATSRDRVGHEAFF. The CDR3 region has the DNA TGTGCCACCAGCAGAGACAGGGTGGGGCATGAAGCTTTCTTT.